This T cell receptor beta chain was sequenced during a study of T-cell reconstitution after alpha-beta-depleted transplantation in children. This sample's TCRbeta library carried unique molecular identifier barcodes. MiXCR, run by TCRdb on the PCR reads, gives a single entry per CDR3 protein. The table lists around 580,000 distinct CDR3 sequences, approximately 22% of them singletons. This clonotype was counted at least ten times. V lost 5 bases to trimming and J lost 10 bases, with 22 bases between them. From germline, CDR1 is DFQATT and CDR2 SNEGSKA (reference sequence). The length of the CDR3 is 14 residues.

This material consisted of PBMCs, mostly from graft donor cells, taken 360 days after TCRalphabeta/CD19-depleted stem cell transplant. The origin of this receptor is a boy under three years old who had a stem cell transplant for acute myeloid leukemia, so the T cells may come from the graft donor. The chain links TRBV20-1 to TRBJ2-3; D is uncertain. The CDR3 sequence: CSAQLPIGVNAQYF. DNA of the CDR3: TGCAGTGCTCAACTTCCAATAGGAGTGAATGCGCAGTATTTT.